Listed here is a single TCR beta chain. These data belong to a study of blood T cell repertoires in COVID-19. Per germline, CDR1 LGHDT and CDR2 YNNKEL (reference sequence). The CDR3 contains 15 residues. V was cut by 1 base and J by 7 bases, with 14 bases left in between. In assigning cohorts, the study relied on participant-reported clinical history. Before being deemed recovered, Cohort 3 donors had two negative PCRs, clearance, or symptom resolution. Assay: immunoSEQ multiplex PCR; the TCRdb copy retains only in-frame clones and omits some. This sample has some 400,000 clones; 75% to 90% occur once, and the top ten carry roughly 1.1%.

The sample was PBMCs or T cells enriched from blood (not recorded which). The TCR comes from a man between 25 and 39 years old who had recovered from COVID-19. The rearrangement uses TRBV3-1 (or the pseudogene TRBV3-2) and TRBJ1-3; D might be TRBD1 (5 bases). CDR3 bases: TGTGCCAGCAGCCAAGGCCCGGCCGGGGGGAACACCATATATTTT. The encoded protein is CASSQGPAGGNTIYF.